One and the same sample provided the 9 T cell receptor beta chains below, sequenced in a study of cytomegalovirus exposure and HLA in healthy donors. Using immunoSEQ multiplex PCR, the repertoire was profiled, and TCRdb retains in-frame clones only, with some absent. The table shows over 150,000 clones, with about 86% occurring only once. The sequenced sample consisted of PBMCs. The origin of the receptors is a human donor in good health.

This rearrangement joins TRBV6-5 to TRBJ1-2; D perhaps matches TRBD1 (5 bases). CDR1 and CDR2 from the germline V gene are MNHEY and SVGAGI. Trimming cost V 5 bases and J 2 bases, with 15 bases left between them. The CDR3 extends over 15 amino acids. The CDR3, as DNA: TGTGCCAGCAGTCATCAGGGAAGTGGGAACTATGGCTACACCTTC. This translates into CASSHQGSGNYGYTF.

The CDR3 is CSVPPGQGANTQYF. CDR3 DNA sequence: TGCAGCGTTCCGCCGGGACAGGGGGCAAATACGCAGTATTTT. The chain links TRBV29-1 to TRBJ2-3; 12 bases map to TRBD1. This CDR3 is built from 14 residues. V was clipped by 5 bases and J by 7 bases; unmatched bases: 7. CDR1 is SQVTM and CDR2 is ANQGSEA in the germline V gene.

The chain recombines TRBV11-2 with TRBJ2-2, with 8 bases fitting TRBD1. Germline trimming cut 5 bases from V and 2 bases from J; bases unmatched to any gene: 7. CDR3 length: 16 residues. The germline V gene encodes CDR1 SGHAT and CDR2 FQNNGV. The CDR3 here is CASSLQGAGNTGELFF. CDR3 bases: TGTGCCAGCAGCCTTCAGGGGGCGGGTAACACCGGGGAGCTGTTTTTT.

The rearrangement uses TRBV5-4 and TRBJ2-7; the match to TRBD1 covers 9 bases. V lost 4 bases to trimming and J lost 4 bases; unmatched junction nucleotides: 12. Germline V gene lookup returns CDR1 SGHNT and CDR2 YYREEE (reference sequence). This CDR3 comprises 16 residues. CDR3 region: CASSEGQGRSLYEQYF. CDR3 bases: TGTGCCAGCAGCGAGGGACAGGGACGTTCCCTTTACGAGCAGTACTTC.

The chain has TRBV7-2 and TRBJ1-4; a possible D gene is TRBD1 (6 bases). Germline V gives CDR1 SGHTA, CDR2 FQGNSA. V was cut by 1 base and J by 3 bases, with 12 bases left in between. The CDR3 runs 16 residues. CDR3 amino acids: CASSLGTGRSNEKLFF. As DNA, the CDR3 is TGTGCCAGCAGCTTAGGTACAGGGCGGTCTAATGAAAAACTGTTTTTT.

This chain connects TRBV7-9 to TRBJ2-1, with 11 positions matching TRBD2. CDR1 is SEHNR and CDR2 is FQNEAQ in the germline V gene (reference sequence). V lost 5 bases to trimming and J lost 15 bases; unmatched junction nucleotides: 9. The CDR3 extends over 13 amino acids. The DNA of the CDR3 is TGTGCCAGCAGCGATTATCCTAGCGGGAGGCCGTTCTTC. This codes for CASSDYPSGRPFF.

The chain links TRBV28 to TRBJ1-3; TRBD1 might be the D (5 bases). V lost 3 bases, J lost 0 bases, and 15 bases lay in between. Germline values: CDR1 MDHEN, CDR2 SYDVKM. There are 17 residues in the CDR3. CDR3 region: CASSFLLGHPSGNTIYF. The CDR3 DNA reads TGTGCCAGCAGTTTCCTTCTCGGACATCCCTCTGGAAACACCATATATTTT.

The gene calls are TRBV5-1 and TRBJ2-2; perhaps TRBD2 as D (5 bases). This CDR3 contains 13 residues. Germline V gene lookup returns CDR1 SGHRS and CDR2 YFSETQ. Trimming cost V 4 bases and J 3 bases, with 7 bases left between them. The DNA for the CDR3 is TGCGCCAGCAGCGTGGGAGACACCGGGGAGCTGTTTTTT. Protein sequence: CASSVGDTGELFF.

This sequence joins TRBV4-1 and TRBJ1-4; the match to TRBD1 covers 7 bases. Looked up from germline, CDR1 is MGHRA and CDR2 is YSYEKL. The V segment lost 1 base and the J segment 5 bases; nucleotides outside the gene matches: 7. The CDR3 consists of 16 residues. The CDR3 DNA reads as TGCGCCAGCAGCCAAGTCGGCAGGGGGAAAAATGAAAAACTGTTTTTT. This gives the protein CASSQVGRGKNEKLFF.